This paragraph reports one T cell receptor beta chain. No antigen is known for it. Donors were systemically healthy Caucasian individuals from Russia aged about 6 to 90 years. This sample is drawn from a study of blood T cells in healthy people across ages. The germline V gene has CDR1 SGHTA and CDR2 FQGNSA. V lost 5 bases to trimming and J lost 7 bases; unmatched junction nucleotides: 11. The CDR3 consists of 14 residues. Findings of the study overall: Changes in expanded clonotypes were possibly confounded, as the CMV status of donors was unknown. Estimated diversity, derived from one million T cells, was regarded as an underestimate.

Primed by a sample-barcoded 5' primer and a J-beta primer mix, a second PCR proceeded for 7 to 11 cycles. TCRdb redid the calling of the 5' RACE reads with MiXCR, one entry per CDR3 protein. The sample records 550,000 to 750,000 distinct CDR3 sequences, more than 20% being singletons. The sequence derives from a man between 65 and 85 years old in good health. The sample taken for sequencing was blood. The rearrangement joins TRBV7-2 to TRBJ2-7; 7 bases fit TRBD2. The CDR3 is CASSPSTSLGEQYF. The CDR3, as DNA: TGTGCCAGCAGCCCCTCGACTAGCTTGGGGGAGCAGTACTTC.